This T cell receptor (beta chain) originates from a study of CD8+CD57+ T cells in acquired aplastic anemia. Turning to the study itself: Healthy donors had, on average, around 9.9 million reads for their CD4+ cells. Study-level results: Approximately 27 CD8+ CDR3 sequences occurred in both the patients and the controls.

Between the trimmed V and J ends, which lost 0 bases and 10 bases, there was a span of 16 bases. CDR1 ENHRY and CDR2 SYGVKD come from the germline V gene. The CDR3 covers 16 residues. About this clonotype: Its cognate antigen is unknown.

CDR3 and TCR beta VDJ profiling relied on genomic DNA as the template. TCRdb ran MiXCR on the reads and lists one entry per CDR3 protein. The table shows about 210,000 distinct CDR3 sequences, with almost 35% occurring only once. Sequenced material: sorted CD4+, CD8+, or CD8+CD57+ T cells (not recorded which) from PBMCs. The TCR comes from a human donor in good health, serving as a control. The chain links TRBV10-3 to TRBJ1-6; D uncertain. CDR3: CAISESPPWWASPLHF. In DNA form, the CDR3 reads TGTGCCATCAGTGAGTCCCCACCGTGGTGGGCATCACCCCTCCACTTT.